This TCR beta chain was retrieved from a study of tumor-infiltrating lymphocytes in primary liver carcinoma. Study background: These were node-negative, non-metastatic T1-T3 tumors of roughly 4.2 to 11 cm. Regarding the study as a whole: Against blood, tumors held a significantly higher top-250-clone fraction (p = 0.039).

Per the germline V gene, CDR1 is MNHNS and CDR2 is SASEGT. V lost 4 bases to trimming and J lost 10 bases, with 20 bases between them. The CDR3 runs to 15 residues. A note on this clonotype: The target antigen is unknown. A much more abundant neighbour one base away suggests this may be a read error.

Co-extracting RNA and DNA was done with roughly 17-32 mg of unsorted bulk tissue as input. Every patient in the cohort had a primary liver carcinoma. That carcinoma was treated by surgical resection. Viable tumor cells exceeded 85% in all tumor samples. Total RNA (approximately 500 ng) served as template for TCR beta cDNA synthesis primed by a constant-region primer. Researchers made the TCR beta libraries by running three nested multiplex PCR rounds with slightly modified ARM-PCR. With TRBV1-TRBV30 forward primers and a C-beta reverse primer, the first two PCR rounds were run for around 11 cycles each. TCRdb reanalysed the multiplex PCR reads using MiXCR and keeps one entry per CDR3 protein. The data hold about 120,000 distinct CDR3 sequences, with 65% observed a single time.

The V gene is TRBV6-1, the J gene TRBJ1-5; no clear D gene. The sequence was collected from a woman aged 60-75 years with primary liver carcinoma and hepatitis B virus infection. The specimen was liver tumor tissue from sampling region 1. Indicated subset: tumor region T1, superior pole. The CDR3 loop reads CASSVMLSLSHPQHF. CDR3 in DNA: TGTGCCAGCAGTGTCATGCTATCACTCAGTCACCCCCAGCATTTT.